The entry below gives a single TCR beta chain sequence along with its context. The data derive from a study of blood T cell repertoires in COVID-19. Repertoires were generated with immunoSEQ multiplex PCR, while TCRdb's copy carries only in-frame clones and drops some. This table has about 150,000 clones, about four fifths appearing once. Germline CDR1 and CDR2: SGHNT and YYREEE (reference sequence). Trimming removed 3 bases from V and 0 bases from J, with 7 bases in between. The CDR3 sequence is 15 residues long. The material sequenced was peripheral blood. The V and J genes are TRBV5-4 and TRBJ1-6; no clear D. This TCR came from a woman in her 70s who had recovered from COVID-19. The CDR3 region is CASSSAGSYNSPLHF. CDR3 in DNA: TGTGCCAGCAGCTCCGCAGGCTCCTATAATTCACCCCTCCACTTT.